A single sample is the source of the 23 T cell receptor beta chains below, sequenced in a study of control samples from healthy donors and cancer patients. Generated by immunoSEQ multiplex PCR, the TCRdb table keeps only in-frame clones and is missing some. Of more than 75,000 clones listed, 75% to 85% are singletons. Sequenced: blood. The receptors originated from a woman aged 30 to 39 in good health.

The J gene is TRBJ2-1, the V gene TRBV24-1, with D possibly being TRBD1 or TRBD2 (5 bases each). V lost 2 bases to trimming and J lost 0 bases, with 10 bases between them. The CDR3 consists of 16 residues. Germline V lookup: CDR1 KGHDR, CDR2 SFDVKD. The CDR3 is CATSDSRGPSYNEQFF. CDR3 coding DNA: TGTGCCACCAGTGATTCACGGGGACCCTCCTACAATGAGCAGTTCTTC.

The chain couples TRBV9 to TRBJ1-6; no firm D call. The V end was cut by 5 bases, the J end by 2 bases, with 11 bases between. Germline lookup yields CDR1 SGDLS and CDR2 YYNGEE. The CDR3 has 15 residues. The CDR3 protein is CASSAGITYNSPLHF. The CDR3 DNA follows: TGTGCCAGCAGTGCTGGGATCACCTATAATTCACCCCTCCACTTT.

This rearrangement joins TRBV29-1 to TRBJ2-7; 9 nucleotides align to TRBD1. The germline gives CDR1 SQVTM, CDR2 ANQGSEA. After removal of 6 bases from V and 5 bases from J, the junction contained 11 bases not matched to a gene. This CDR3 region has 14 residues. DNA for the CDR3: TGCAGCGTCGAGACTACAGGGGGCGCGGACGAGCAGTACTTC. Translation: CSVETTGGADEQYF.

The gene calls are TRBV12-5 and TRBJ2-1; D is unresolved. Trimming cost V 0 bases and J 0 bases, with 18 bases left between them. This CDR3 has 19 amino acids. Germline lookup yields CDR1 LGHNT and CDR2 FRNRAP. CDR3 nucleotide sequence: TGTGCTAGTGGTTTGGTGGCCCCAGTCGTCCGGAGCTCCTACAATGAGCAGTTCTTC. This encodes CASGLVAPVVRSSYNEQFF.

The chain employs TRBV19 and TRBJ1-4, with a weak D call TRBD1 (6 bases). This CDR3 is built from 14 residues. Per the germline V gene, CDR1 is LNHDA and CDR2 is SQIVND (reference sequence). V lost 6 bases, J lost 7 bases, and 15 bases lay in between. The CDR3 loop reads CASREQGWGEKLFF. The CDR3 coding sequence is TGTGCCAGTAGGGAGCAGGGGTGGGGTGAAAAACTGTTTTTT.

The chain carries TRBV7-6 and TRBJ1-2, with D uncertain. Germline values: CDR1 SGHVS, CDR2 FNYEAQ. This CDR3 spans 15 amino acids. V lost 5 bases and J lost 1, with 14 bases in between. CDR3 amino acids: CASSPQAGVNYGYTF. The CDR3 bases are TGTGCCAGCAGCCCGCAAGCGGGAGTTAACTATGGCTACACCTTC.

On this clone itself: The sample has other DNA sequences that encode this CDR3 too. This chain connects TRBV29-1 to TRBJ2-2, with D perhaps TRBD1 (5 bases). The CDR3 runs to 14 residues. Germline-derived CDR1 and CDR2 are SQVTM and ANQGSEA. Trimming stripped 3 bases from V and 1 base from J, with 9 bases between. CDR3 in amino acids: CSVDRGGNTGELFF. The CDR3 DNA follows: TGCAGCGTTGATAGGGGTGGGAACACCGGGGAGCTGTTTTTT.

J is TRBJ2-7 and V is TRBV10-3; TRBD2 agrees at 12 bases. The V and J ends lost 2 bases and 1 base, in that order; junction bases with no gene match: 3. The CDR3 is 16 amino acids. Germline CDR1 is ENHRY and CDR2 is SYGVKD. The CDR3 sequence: CAISESGLAGSYEQYF. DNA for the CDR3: TGTGCCATCAGTGAGAGTGGACTAGCGGGGTCCTACGAGCAGTACTTC.

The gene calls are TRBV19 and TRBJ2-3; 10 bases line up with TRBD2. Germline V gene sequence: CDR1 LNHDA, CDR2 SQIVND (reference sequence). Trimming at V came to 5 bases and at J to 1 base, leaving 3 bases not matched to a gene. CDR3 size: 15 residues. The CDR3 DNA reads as TGTGCCAGTAGTGATAGCGGGGGGCGCACAGATACGCAGTATTTT. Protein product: CASSDSGGRTDTQYF.

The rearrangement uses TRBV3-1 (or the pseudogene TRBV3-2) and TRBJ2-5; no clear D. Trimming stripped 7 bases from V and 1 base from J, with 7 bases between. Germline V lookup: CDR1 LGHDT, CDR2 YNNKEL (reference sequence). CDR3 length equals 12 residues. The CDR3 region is CASNLLQETQYF. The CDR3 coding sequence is TGTGCCAGCAACCTACTCCAAGAGACCCAGTACTTC.

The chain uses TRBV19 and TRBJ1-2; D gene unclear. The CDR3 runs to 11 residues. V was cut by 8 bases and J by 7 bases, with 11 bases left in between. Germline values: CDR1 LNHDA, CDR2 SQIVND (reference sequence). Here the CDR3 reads CASWDSGGYTF. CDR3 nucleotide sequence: TGTGCCAGTTGGGATTCGGGTGGCTACACCTTC. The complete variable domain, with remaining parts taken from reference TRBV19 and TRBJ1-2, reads DGGITQSPKYLFRKEGQNVTLSCEQNLNHDAMYWYRQDPGQGLRLIYYSQIVNDFQKGDIAEGYSVSREKKESFPLTVTSAQKNPTAFYLCASWDSGGYTFGSGTRLTVV.

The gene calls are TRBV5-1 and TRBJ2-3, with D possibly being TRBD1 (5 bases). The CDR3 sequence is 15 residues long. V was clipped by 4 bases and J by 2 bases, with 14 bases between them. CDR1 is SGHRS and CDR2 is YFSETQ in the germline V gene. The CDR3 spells CASSPGDRDTDTQYF. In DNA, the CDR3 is TGCGCCAGCAGCCCCGGAGACAGAGACACAGATACGCAGTATTTT.

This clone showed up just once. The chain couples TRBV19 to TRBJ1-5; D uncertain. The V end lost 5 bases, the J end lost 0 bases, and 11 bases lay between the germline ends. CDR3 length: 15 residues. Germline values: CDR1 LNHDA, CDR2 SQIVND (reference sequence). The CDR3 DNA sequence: TGTGCCAGTAGTGACTACTTATTTAGCAATCAGCCCCAGCATTTT. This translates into CASSDYLFSNQPQHF.

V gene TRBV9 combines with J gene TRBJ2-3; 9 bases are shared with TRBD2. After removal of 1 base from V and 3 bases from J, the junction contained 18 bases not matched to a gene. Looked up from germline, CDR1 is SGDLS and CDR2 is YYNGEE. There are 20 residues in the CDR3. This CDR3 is CASSVSPLSRRGGQTDTQYF. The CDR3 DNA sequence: TGTGCCAGCAGCGTATCCCCTCTTAGTAGGCGGGGGGGCCAAACAGATACGCAGTATTTT. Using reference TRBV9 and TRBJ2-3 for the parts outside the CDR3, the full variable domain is DSGVTQTPKHLITATGQRVTLRCSPRSGDLSVYWYQQSLDQGLQFLIQYYNGEERAKGNILERFSAQQFPDLHSELNLSSLELGDSALYFCASSVSPLSRRGGQTDTQYFGPGTRLTVL.

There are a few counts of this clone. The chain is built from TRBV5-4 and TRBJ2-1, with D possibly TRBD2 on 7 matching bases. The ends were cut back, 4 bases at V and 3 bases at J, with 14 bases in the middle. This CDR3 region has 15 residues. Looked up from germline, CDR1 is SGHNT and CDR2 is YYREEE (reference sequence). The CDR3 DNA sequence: TGTGCCAGCAGCCTAGGGGGGGTACACTACAATGAGCAGTTCTTC. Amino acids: CASSLGGVHYNEQFF.

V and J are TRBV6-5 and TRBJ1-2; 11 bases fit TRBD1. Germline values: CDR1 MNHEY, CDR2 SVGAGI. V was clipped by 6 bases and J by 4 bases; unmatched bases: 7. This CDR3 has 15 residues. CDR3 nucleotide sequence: TGTGCCAGCAGAGATCCGGGACAGGGGGTCTATGGCTACACCTTC. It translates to CASRDPGQGVYGYTF.

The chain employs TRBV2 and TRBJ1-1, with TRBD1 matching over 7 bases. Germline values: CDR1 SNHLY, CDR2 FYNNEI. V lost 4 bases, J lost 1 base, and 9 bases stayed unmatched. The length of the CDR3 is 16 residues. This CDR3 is CASSGDRVITNTEAFF. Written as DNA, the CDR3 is TGTGCCAGCAGTGGCGACAGGGTTATTACGAACACTGAAGCTTTCTTT.

DNA for the CDR3: TGTGCCAGCAGCGTAGGGGGAGGAACAGCCTACGAGCAGTACTTC. Translating gives CASSVGGGTAYEQYF. The chain employs TRBV9 and TRBJ2-7; maybe TRBD2 (6 bases). The CDR3 is 15 amino acids. Germline CDR1 is SGDLS and CDR2 is YYNGEE. Trimming left V 0 bases short and J 2 bases short, with 12 bases between.

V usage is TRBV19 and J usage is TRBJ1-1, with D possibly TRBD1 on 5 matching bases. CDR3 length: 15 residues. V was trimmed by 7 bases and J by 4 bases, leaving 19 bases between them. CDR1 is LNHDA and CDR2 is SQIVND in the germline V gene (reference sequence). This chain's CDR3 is CASTHPRGPATEAFF. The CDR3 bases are TGTGCCAGTACCCATCCTCGGGGCCCGGCCACTGAAGCTTTCTTT.

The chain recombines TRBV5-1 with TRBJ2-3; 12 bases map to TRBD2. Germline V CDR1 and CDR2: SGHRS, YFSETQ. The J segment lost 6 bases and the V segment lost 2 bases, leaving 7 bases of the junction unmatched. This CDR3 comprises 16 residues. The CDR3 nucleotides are TGCGCCAGCAGCTTTTCGACTAGCGGGGGCGCGGATACGCAGTATTTT. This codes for CASSFSTSGGADTQYF.

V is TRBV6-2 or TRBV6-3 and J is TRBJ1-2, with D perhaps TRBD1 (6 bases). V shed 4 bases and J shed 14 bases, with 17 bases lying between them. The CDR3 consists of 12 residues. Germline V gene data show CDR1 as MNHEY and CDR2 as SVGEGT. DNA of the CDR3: TGTGCCAGCAGTTCCCCTGGGGGGCCCCAGACCTTC. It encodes CASSSPGGPQTF.

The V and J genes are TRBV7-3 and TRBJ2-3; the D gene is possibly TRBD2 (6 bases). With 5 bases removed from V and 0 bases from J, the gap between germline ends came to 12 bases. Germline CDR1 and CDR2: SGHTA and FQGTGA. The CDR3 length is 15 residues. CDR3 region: CASSVRGESTDTQYF. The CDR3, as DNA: TGTGCCAGCAGCGTCCGCGGGGAGAGCACAGATACGCAGTATTTT.

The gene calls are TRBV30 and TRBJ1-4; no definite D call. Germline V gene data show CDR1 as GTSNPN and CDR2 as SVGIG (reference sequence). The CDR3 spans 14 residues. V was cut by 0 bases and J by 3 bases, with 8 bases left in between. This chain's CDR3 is CAWSVSEANEKLFF. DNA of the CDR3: TGTGCCTGGAGTGTAAGCGAGGCTAATGAAAAACTGTTTTTT.